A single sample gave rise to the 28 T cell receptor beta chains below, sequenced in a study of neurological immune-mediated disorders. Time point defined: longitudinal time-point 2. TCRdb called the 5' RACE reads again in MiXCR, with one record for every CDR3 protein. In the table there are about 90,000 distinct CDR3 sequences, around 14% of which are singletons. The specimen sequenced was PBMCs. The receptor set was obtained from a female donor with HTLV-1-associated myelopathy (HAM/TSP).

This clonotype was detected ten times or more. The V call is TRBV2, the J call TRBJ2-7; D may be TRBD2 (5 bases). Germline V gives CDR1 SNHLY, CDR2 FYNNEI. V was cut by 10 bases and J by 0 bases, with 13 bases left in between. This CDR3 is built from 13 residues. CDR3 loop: CATTTRDSYEQYF. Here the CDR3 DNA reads TGTGCCACGACAACCCGGGACTCCTACGAGCAGTACTTC.

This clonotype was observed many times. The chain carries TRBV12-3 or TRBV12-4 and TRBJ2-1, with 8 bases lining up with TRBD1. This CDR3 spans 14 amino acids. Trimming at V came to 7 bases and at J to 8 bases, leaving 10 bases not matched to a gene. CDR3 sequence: CASTARTGRDEQFF. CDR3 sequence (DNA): TGTGCCAGCACCGCTCGGACAGGGCGGGATGAGCAGTTCTTC.

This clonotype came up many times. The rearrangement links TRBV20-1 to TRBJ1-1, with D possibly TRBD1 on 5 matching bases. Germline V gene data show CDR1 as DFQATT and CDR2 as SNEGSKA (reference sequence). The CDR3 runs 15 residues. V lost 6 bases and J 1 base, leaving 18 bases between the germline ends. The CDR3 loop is CSADGGVRSNTEAFF. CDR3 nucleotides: TGCAGTGCCGATGGGGGGGTCAGGTCGAACACTGAAGCTTTCTTT.

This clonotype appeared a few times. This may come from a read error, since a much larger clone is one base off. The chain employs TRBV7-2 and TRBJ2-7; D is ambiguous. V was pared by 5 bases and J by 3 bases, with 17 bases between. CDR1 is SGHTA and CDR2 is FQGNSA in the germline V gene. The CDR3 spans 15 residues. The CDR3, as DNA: TGTGCCAGCAGCACCATACCGGGTCTCCACTACGAGCAGTACTTC. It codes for CASSTIPGLHYEQYF.

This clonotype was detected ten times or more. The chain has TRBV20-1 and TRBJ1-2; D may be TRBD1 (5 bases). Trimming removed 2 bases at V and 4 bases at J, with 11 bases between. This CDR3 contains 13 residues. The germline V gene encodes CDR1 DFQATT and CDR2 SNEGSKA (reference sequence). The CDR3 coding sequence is TGCAGTGCTAGACGAGACAGTCTCTATGGCTACACCTTC. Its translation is CSARRDSLYGYTF.

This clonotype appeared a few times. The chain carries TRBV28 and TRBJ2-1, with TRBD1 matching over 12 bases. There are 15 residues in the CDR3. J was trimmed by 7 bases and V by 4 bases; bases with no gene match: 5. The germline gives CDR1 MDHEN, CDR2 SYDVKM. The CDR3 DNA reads TGTGCCAGCAGTTCCAGGGACAGGGGGCTAAATGAGCAGTTCTTC. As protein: CASSSRDRGLNEQFF.

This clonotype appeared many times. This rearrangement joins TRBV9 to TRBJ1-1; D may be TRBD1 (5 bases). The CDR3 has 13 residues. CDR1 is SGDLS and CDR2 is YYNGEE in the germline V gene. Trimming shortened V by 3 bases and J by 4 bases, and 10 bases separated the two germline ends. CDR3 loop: CASSARVFTEAFF. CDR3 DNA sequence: TGTGCCAGCAGCGCCAGGGTTTTCACTGAAGCTTTCTTT.

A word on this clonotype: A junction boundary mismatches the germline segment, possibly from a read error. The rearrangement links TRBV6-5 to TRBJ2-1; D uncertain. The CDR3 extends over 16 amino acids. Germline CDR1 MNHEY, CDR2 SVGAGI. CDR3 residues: CASSYLSTAVDNEKFF. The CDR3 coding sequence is TGTGCCAGCAGTTACCTAAGCACGGCGGTCGATAATGAGAAGTTCTTC.

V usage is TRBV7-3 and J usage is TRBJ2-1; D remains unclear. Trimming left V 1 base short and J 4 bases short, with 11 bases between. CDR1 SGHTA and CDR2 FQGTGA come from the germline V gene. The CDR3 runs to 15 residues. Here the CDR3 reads CASSLIGIGYNEQFF. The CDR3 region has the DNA TGTGCCAGCAGCTTAATCGGAATTGGGTACAATGAGCAGTTCTTC.

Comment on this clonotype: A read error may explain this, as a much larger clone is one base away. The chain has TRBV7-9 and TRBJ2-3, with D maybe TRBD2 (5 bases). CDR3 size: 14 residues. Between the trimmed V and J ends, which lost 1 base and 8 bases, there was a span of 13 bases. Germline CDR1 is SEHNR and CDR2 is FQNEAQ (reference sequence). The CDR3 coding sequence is TGTGCCAGCAGCTTAGACGGGGTGACGGGTACGCAGTATTTT. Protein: CASSLDGVTGTQYF.

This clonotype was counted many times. In nucleotides, the CDR3 is TGTGCCAGCAGTTACTCCCAGGACAGGGGGCGACAGCCCCAGCATTTT. This codes for CASSYSQDRGRQPQHF. The V gene is TRBV6-6, the J gene TRBJ1-5, with 11 bases that match TRBD1. CDR3 length: 16 amino acids. Germline trimming cut 0 bases from V and 7 bases from J; bases unmatched to any gene: 5. Per the germline V gene, CDR1 is MNHNY and CDR2 is SVGAGI (reference sequence).

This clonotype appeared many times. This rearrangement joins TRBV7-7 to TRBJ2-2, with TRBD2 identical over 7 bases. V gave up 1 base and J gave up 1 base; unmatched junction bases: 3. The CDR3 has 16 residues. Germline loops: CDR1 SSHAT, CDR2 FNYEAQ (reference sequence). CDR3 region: CASSLVGGGNTGELFF. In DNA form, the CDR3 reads TGTGCCAGCAGCTTAGTTGGCGGGGGGAACACCGGGGAGCTGTTTTTT. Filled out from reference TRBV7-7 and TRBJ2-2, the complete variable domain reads GAGVSQSPRYKVTKRGQDVTLRCDPISSHATLYWYQQALGQGPEFLTYFNYEAQPDKSGLPSDRFSAERPEGSISTLTIQRTEQRDSAMYRCASSLVGGGNTGELFFGEGSRLTVL.

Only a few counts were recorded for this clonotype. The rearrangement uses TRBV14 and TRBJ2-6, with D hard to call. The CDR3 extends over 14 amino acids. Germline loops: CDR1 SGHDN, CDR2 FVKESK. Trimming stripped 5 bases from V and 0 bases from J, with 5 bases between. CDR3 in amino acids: CASSNSSGANVLTF. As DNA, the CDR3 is TGTGCCAGCAGCAATAGCTCTGGGGCCAACGTCCTGACTTTC. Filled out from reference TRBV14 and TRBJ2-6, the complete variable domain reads EAGVTQFPSHSVIEKGQTVTLRCDPISGHDNLYWYRRVMGKEIKFLLHFVKESKQDESGMPNNRFLAERTGGTYSTLKVQPAELEDSGVYFCASSNSSGANVLTFGAGSRLTVL.

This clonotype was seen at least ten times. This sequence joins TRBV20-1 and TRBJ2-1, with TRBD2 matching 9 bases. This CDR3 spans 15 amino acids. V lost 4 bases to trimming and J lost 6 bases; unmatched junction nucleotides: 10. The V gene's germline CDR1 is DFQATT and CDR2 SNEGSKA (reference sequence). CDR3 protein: CSATYSGGYANEQFF. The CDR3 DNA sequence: TGCAGTGCTACCTATAGCGGGGGATACGCCAATGAGCAGTTCTTC.

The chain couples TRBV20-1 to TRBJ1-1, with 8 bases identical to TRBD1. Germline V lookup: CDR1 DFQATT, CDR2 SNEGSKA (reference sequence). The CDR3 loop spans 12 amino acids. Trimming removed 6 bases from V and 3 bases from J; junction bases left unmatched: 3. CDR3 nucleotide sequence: TGCAGTGCGGAGACAGGGGACACTGAAGCTTTCTTT. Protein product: CSAETGDTEAFF.

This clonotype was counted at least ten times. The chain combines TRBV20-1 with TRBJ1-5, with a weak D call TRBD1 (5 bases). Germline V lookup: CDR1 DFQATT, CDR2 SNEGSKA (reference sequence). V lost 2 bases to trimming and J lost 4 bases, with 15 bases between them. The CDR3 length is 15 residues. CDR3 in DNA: TGCAGTGCTAGATGGCGGCAGGGTGGAAATCAGCCCCAGCATTTT. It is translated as CSARWRQGGNQPQHF.

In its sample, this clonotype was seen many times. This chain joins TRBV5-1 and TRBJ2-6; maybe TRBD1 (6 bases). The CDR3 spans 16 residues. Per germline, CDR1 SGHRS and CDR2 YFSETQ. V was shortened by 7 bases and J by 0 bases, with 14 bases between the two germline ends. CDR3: CASGRTAGSGANVLTF. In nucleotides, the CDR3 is TGCGCCAGCGGACGGACAGCTGGCTCTGGGGCCAACGTCCTGACTTTC.

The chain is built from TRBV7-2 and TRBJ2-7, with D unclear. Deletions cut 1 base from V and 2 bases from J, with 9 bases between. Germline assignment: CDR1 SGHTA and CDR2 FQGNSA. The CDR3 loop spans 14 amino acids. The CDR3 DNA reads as TGTGCCAGCAGCTTAGGGACGGCCGCCTACGAGCAGTACTTC. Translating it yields CASSLGTAAYEQYF.

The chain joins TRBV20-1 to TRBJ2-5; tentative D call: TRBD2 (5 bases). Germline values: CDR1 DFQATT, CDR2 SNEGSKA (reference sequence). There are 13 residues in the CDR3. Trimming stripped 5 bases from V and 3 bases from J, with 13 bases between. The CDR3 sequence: CSAPQMGEETQYF. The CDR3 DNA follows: TGCAGTGCTCCGCAAATGGGAGAAGAGACCCAGTACTTC.

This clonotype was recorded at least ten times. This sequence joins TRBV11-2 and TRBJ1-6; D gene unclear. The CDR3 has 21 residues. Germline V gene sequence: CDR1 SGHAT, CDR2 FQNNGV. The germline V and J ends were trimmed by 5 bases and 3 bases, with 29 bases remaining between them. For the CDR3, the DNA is TGTGCCAGCAGCCCCCGAAAGGAAGCCCCTCTCCTTATAATCTATAATTCACCCCTCCACTTT. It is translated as CASSPRKEAPLLIIYNSPLHF.

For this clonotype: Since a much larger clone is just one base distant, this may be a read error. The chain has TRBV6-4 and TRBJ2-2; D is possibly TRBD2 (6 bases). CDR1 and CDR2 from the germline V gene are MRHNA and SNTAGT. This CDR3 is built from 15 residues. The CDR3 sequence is CASRRDSTLPGEMFF. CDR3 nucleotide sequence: TGTGCCAGCCGCCGGGACTCAACCCTCCCCGGGGAGATGTTTTTT.

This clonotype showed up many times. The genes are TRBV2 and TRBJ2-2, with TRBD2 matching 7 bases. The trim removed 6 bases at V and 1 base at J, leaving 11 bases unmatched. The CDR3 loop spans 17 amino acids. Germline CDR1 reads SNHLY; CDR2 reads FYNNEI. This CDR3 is CASRGRGTNQNTGELFF. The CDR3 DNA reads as TGTGCCAGCAGGGGGCGGGGGACTAACCAGAACACCGGGGAGCTGTTTTTT. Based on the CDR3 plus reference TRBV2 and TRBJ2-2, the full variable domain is EPEVTQTPSHQVTQMGQEVILRCVPISNHLYFYWYRQILGQKVEFLVSFYNNEISEKSEIFDDQFSVERPDGSNFTLKIRSTKLEDSAMYFCASRGRGTNQNTGELFFGEGSRLTVL.

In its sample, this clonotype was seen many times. This chain's CDR3 is CASSLEVGTQYF. CDR3 nucleotides: TGTGCCAGCAGTTTAGAAGTTGGTACGCAGTATTTT. The rearrangement links TRBV12-3 or TRBV12-4 to TRBJ2-3; D remains unclear. Trimming took 1 base from V and 8 from J, leaving 7 bases between them. There are 12 residues in the CDR3.

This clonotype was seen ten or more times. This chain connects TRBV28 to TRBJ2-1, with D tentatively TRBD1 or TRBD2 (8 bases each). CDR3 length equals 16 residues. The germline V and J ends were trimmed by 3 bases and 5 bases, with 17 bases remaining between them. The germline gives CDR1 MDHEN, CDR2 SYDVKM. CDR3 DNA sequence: TGTGCCAGCAGTTTCGGGAGGGGACAGGTCAACAATGAGCAGTTCTTC. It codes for CASSFGRGQVNNEQFF.

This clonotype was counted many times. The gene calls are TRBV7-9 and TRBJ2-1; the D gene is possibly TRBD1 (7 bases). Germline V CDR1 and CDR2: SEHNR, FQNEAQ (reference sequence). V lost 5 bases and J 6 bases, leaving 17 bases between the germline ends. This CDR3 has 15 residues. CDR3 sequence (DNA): TGTGCCAGCAGCCGCCCAGGGGGGCAGCTCAATGAGCAGTTCTTC. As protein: CASSRPGGQLNEQFF.

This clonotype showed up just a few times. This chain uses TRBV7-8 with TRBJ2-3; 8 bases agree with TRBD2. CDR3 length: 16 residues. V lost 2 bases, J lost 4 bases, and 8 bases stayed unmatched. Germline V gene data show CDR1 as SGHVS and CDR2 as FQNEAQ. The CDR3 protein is CASSLFPGGPPDTQYF. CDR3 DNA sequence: TGTGCCAGCAGCTTATTCCCGGGGGGGCCCCCAGATACGCAGTATTTT.

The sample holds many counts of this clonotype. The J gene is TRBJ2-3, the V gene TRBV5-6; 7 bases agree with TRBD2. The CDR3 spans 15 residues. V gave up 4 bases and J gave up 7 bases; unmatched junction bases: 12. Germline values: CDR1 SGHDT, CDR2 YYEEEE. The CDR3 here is CASSPGPREGNTQYF. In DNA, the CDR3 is TGTGCCAGCAGCCCGGGCCCGAGGGAGGGAAATACGCAGTATTTT.

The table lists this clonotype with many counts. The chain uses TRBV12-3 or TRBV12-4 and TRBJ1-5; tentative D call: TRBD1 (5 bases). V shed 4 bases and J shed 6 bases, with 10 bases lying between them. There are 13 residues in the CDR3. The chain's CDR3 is CASSSTAGQPQHF. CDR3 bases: TGTGCCAGCAGTTCGACAGCCGGTCAGCCCCAGCATTTT.